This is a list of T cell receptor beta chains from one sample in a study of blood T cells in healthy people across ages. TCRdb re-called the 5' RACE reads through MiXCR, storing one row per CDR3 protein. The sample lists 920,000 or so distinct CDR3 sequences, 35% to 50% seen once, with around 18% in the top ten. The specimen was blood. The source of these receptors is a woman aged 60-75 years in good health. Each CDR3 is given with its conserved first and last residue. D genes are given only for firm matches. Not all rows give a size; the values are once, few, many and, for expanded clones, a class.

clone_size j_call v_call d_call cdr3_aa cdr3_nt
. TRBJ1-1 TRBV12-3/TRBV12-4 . CASSSLRAFF TGTGCCAGCAGCTCCCTGAGAGCTTTCTTT
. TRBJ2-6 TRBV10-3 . CAISEPQGTSSGANVLTF TGTGCCATCAGTGAACCACAGGGTACAAGCTCTGGGGCCAACGTCCTGACTTTC
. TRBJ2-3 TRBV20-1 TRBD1 CSAREAGQGIRSTDTQYF TGCAGTGCTAGAGAGGCGGGACAGGGTATTCGTAGCACAGATACGCAGTATTTT
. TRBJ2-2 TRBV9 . CASSVAPVTDTGELFF TGTGCCAGCAGCGTAGCCCCTGTGACAGACACCGGGGAGCTGTTTTTT
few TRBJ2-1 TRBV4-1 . CASRPIEGRSYNEQFF TGCGCCAGCAGGCCAATCGAAGGCCGCTCCTACAATGAGCAGTTCTTC
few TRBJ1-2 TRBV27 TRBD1 CASRRTGDDGYTF TGTGCCAGCAGACGGACAGGGGACGATGGCTACACCTTC
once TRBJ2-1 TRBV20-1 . CSARDAYSDNEQFF TGCAGTGCTAGAGACGCTTACAGCGACAATGAGCAGTTCTTC
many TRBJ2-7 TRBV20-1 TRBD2 CSARAGGREQYF TGCAGTGCTAGAGCGGGAGGGCGCGAGCAGTACTTC
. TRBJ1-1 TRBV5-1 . CASSLRREDEAFF TGCGCCAGCAGCCTCCGCCGGGAGGATGAAGCTTTCTTT
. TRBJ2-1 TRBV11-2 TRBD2 CASNKRESSYNEQFF TGTGCCAGCAACAAGCGGGAGTCCTCCTACAATGAGCAGTTCTTC
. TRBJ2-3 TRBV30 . CAWSVSPGMNTQYF TGTGCCTGGAGTGTAAGTCCAGGGATGAATACGCAGTATTTT
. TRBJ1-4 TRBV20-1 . CSAHGAGLSEKLFF TGCAGTGCCCACGGTGCAGGGTTAAGTGAAAAACTGTTTTTT
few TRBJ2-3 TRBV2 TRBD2 CASSGPGLAGWDTQYF TGTGCCAGCAGTGGTCCCGGACTAGCGGGATGGGATACGCAGTATTTT
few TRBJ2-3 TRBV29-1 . CSVDEGADTQYF TGCAGCGTTGATGAGGGGGCAGATACGCAGTATTTT
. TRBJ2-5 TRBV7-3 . CASSGGGLEGNEQYF TGTGCCAGCAGCGGAGGGGGCCTTGAAGGCAATGAGCAGTACTTC
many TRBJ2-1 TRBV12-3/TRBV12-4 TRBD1 CASSPDRVEFF TGTGCCAGCAGCCCGGACAGGGTGGAGTTCTTC
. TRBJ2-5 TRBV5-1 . CASSNPNRTEETQYF TGCGCCAGCAGCAACCCCAACCGGACAGAAGAGACCCAGTACTTC